The T cell receptor (beta chain) described here comes from a study of T-cell memory formation after mild COVID-19. Findings and caveats of the study: For contracting clones, CD4+ ones sat mainly in CM and EM, CD8+ in EMRA. Nothing showed for sure that second-wave clones peaking on day 37 were SARS-CoV-2 specific. Researchers found some responding clones in pre-infection memory, a sign that cross-reactive memory joined.

Germline V CDR1 and CDR2: SGHTA, FQGNSA. CDR3 size: 13 residues. Trimming took 5 bases from V and 3 from J, leaving 10 bases between them. This clonotype appeared a few times. Its matching antigen is unknown. After 5'RACE with constant-segment primers, TCR alpha and TCR beta cDNA libraries carrying sample barcodes and UMIs were obtained. MiXCR, applied by TCRdb to the 5' RACE reads, yields one record per CDR3 protein. The table has just over 60,000 distinct CDR3 sequences, roughly 9.9% seen once; the top ten hold 1.1%. This sequence joins TRBV7-2 and TRBJ1-1; D is unclear. Material for sequencing was PBMCs or a T cell subset sorted from them (not recorded which). The receptor was derived from a man younger than 35 who had mild COVID-19 (a few samples of this study predate the infection). Cell type and time point are not known. The CDR3 reads CASSPRWHTEAFF. CDR3 in DNA: TGTGCCAGCAGCCCCCGGTGGCACACTGAAGCTTTCTTT.